This T cell receptor beta chain comes out of a study of T cell responses to AZD1222 COVID-19 vaccine. The table came from immunoSEQ multiplex PCR; TCRdb's copy has only in-frame clones and leaves some out. In the table there are 90,000 to 120,000 clones, approximately 89% of which are singletons. The sample holds one count of this clone. Antigen: not known. Study findings and constraints: Variant regions that are unmutated are reportedly the target of nearly half of spike-specific TCRs. Spike-spanning, vaccine-associated CD4 TCRs were dominant at 160-218 and 743-854. There were mostly white British donors and more females than males, and clonal diversity was possibly underestimated.

The CDR3 is made up of 17 amino acids. V lost 3 bases, J lost 1 base, and 5 bases stayed unmatched. The V gene's germline CDR1 is KGHSH and CDR2 LQKENI. Sequencing was performed on peripheral blood, taken on day 0 of MenACWY control vaccination. The source is an adult in good health. V gene TRBV18 combines with J gene TRBJ2-6; 8 nucleotides agree with TRBD1. The CDR3 region has the DNA TGTGCCAGCTCACCCCGGACAGGGAATTCTGGGGCCAACGTCCTGACTTTC. It encodes CASSPRTGNSGANVLTF.